This TCR beta chain was found in a study of T cells in Graves' hyperthyroidism and ophthalmopathy. This CDR3 comprises 14 residues. CDR1 DFQATT and CDR2 SNEGSKA come from the germline V gene (reference sequence). The V and J ends lost 6 bases and 8 bases, in that order; junction bases with no gene match: 15. This clonotype occurred many times. Lactation, pregnancy, other autoimmune disease or uncontrolled infection led to exclusion of patients. The investigators amplified TCR beta CDR3 regions from RNA transcripts. TCR CDR3 underwent first-round RT-PCR with the HTBI primer set. TCRdb recomputed calls from the multiplex PCR reads with MiXCR, one row per CDR3 protein. The sample holds 490,000 or so distinct CDR3 sequences; about 15% are singletons and the top ten take approximately 30%.

This receptor was identified in a woman between 25 and 40 years old with Graves' ophthalmopathy. J is TRBJ1-2 and V is TRBV20-1; TRBD1 matches at 7 bases. The source material was blood. The CDR3 sequence is CSARLIGTATGYTF. CDR3 nucleotides: TGCAGTGCACGACTGATCGGGACAGCGACAGGCTACACCTTC.